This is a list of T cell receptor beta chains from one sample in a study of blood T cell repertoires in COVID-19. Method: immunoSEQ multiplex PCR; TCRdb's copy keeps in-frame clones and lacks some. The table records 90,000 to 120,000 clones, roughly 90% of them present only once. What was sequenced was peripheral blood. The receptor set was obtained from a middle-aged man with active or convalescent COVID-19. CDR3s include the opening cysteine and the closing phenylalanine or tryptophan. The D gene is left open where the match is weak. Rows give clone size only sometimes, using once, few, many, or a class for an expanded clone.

TGTGCCAGCTCACCCTCCCGGACTGAAGCTTTCTTT,CASSPSRTEAFF,TRBV18,NA,NA,TRBJ1-1
TGCGCCAGCAGCCAACTACTGGGACAGGGGAACACTGAAGCTTTCTTT,CASSQLLGQGNTEAFF,TRBV4-3,NA,TRBD1,TRBJ1-1
TGTGCCAGCAGCCCAGGGGTGGATAATTCACCCCTCCACTTT,CASSPGVDNSPLHF,TRBV27,NA,NA,TRBJ1-6
TGTGCCAGCAGCCTACAGGGGGGGAGCCCTGAAGCTTTCTTT,CASSLQGGSPEAFF,TRBV28,NA,TRBD1,TRBJ1-1
TGTGCCAGCAGACCGACCAGGGATGGCTACACCTTC,CASRPTRDGYTF,TRBV7-2,NA,NA,TRBJ1-2
TGTGCCAGCAGCGGGGGGATGGGTTGGGGCTCCTACAATGAGCAGTTCTTC,CASSGGMGWGSYNEQFF,TRBV3-1/TRBV3-2,NA,NA,TRBJ2-1
TGTGCCAGCAGCCGCCAGGTCTACAATGAGCAGTTCTTC,CASSRQVYNEQFF,TRBV7-8,NA,NA,TRBJ2-1
TGTGCCAGCAGCCCTCGGGCAGGGCGAGGAAACACCATATATTTT,CASSPRAGRGNTIYF,TRBV14,NA,NA,TRBJ1-3
TGTGCCAGCAGCTTAGGGACTAAACTATACGAGCAGTACTTC,CASSLGTKLYEQYF,TRBV11-2,NA,NA,TRBJ2-7
TGTGCCAGCAGCCTATCAGGGTCTGGGGCCAACGTCCTGACTTTC,CASSLSGSGANVLTF,TRBV9,NA,NA,TRBJ2-6
TGTGCCAGCAGTTCGACAGGGACGGGCTCCTATAATTCACCCCTCCACTTT,CASSSTGTGSYNSPLHF,TRBV28,NA,TRBD1,TRBJ1-6
TGTGCCTGGGACAGGGGGGCTGGAAACACCATATATTTT,CAWDRGAGNTIYF,TRBV30,few,TRBD1,TRBJ1-3
TGTGCCAGCTCGGCCCAGGGGGTTATGCAGCCCCAGCATTTT,CASSAQGVMQPQHF,TRBV7-8,NA,TRBD1,TRBJ1-5
TGTGCCAGCAGCTTAGCTCAGGTGACTGAAGCTTTCTTT,CASSLAQVTEAFF,TRBV7-2,NA,NA,TRBJ1-1
TGCGCCAGCAGCTCTACGACAGGGGGCACAGATACGCAGTATTTT,CASSSTTGGTDTQYF,TRBV5-1,NA,TRBD1,TRBJ2-3
TGTGCCACCAGTGATCCCGGGACTAGCGGGGCGTACAATGAGCAGTTCTTC,CATSDPGTSGAYNEQFF,TRBV24-1,few,TRBD2,TRBJ2-1
TGTGCCAGCATGGGCATAAGCGGCAAGAGGAAAGAGACCCAGTACTTC,CASMGISGKRKETQYF,TRBV21-1,NA,NA,TRBJ2-5
TGTGCCAGCACAGGGAAAAATAATTCACCCCTCCACTTT,CASTGKNNSPLHF,TRBV5-6,NA,NA,TRBJ1-6
TGTGCCAGCAGTTTCCCCCAGGAATATGGCTACACCTTC,CASSFPQEYGYTF,TRBV28,NA,NA,TRBJ1-2
TGTGCCAGCTCTGGGACAGGGGGGGACGAGCAGTACTTC,CASSGTGGDEQYF,TRBV25-1,NA,TRBD1,TRBJ2-7
TGTGCCAGCAGTTTAGCACCCCCGGGCACTGAAGCTTTCTTT,CASSLAPPGTEAFF,TRBV28,NA,NA,TRBJ1-1
TGCGCCAGCAGCGCCCGTGGACAGGGGCAAAAACAGAATGAGCAGTTCTTC,CASSARGQGQKQNEQFF,TRBV5-1,NA,TRBD1,TRBJ2-1
TGTGCCAGCAGCCCACACGCGGGGTCAATTGGCTACACCTTC,CASSPHAGSIGYTF,TRBV7-3,NA,NA,TRBJ1-2
TGCGCCAGCAGCTTATCGGGGTCGGGCTACACCTTC,CASSLSGSGYTF,TRBV5-1,NA,NA,TRBJ1-2
TGTGCCAGCAGCTGGGGACAGGGGCAGGGCTATGGCTACACCTTC,CASSWGQGQGYGYTF,TRBV7-9,NA,TRBD1,TRBJ1-2
TGTGCCAGTACCCATACGTGGGGCGAAGCTTTCTTT,CASTHTWGEAFF,TRBV19,NA,NA,TRBJ1-1
TGTGCCAGCAGCCTGGGGACAGTTAAAAACATTCAGTACTTC,CASSLGTVKNIQYF,TRBV13,NA,TRBD1,TRBJ2-4
TGTGCCAGCAGACCGGGACAGGTGAACTATGGCTACACCTTC,CASRPGQVNYGYTF,TRBV6-5,NA,TRBD1,TRBJ1-2
TGCGCCAGCAGCCTAGACAGTAACAATCAGCCCCAGCATTTT,CASSLDSNNQPQHF,TRBV5-1,NA,NA,TRBJ1-5
TGTGCCAGCATTCAAACGGGGGAAAAAGAGACCCAGTACTTC,CASIQTGEKETQYF,TRBV5-6,NA,NA,TRBJ2-5
TGTGCCAGCAGCTCCGACACGAGCTTCAACGAAAAACTGTTTTTT,CASSSDTSFNEKLFF,TRBV7-2,NA,NA,TRBJ1-4
TGTGCCAGCAGTTACCCCGGACAAAACTACGAGCAGTACTTC,CASSYPGQNYEQYF,TRBV6-5,NA,NA,TRBJ2-7
TGTGCCAGCAGTTCCGGGAGGGCAGAGACCCAGTACTTC,CASSSGRAETQYF,TRBV6-2/TRBV6-3,NA,TRBD2,TRBJ2-5
TGTGCCAGCAGCGCTAGGAGGGAAGGGAATTCACCCCTCCACTTT,CASSARREGNSPLHF,TRBV7-2,once,NA,TRBJ1-6
TGTGCCAGCAGCCTTGACTTTGAGACCCAGTACTTC,CASSLDFETQYF,TRBV7-9,NA,NA,TRBJ2-5
TGTGCCAGTAGTATAGTACAGGGGGCGAGGGGCAAAAACATTCAGTACTTC,CASSIVQGARGKNIQYF,TRBV19,NA,TRBD1,TRBJ2-4
TGTGCCAGCAGCTCCGGGACTAGAAACTACAATGAGCAGTTCTTC,CASSSGTRNYNEQFF,TRBV13,NA,TRBD2,TRBJ2-1
TGTGCCAGCAGTTTGGTACAGGGAGTTTCTGGGGCCAACGTCCTGACTTTC,CASSLVQGVSGANVLTF,TRBV28,NA,NA,TRBJ2-6
TGTGCCAGCAGCCGTCTCCAGGGCCGATCTGAGCAGTTCTTC,CASSRLQGRSEQFF,TRBV7-6,NA,NA,TRBJ2-1
TGTGCCAGTAGTATCGTCCCAGATACGCAGTATTTT,CASSIVPDTQYF,TRBV19,NA,NA,TRBJ2-3
TGCGCCAGCAGCCTTGGCAGGGACTATGGCTACACCTTC,CASSLGRDYGYTF,TRBV4-3,NA,NA,TRBJ1-2